This passage covers 21 T cell receptor beta chains from one sample sequenced in a study of glioma-infiltrating T cells. The iRepertoire nested amplicon-rescue multiplex PCR amplified TCR alpha and beta CDR3s from RNA. TCRdb re-analysed the multiplex PCR reads in MiXCR, keeping a single row per CDR3 protein. The top ten clones hold 12% of a sample with around 350,000 distinct CDR3 sequences, around 38% of them seen once. Sequencing was carried out using glioma tissue, nonneoplastic brain tissue, or PBMCs (not recorded which). All receptors come from a human donor with low-grade glioma or glioblastoma, undergoing nonglioma brain surgery, or in good health (not recorded which).

This clonotype was seen a handful of times. J is TRBJ1-5 and V is TRBV28, with D possibly matching TRBD1 (5 bases). Germline CDR1 is MDHEN and CDR2 is SYDVKM. The CDR3 consists of 15 residues. V lost 6 bases and J 2 bases, leaving 14 bases between the germline ends. For the CDR3, the DNA is TGTGCCAGCAGGATGGGGGGTATGGGCAATCAGCCCCAGCATTTT. Its translation: CASRMGGMGNQPQHF.

This clonotype was recorded a few times. V is TRBV6-1 and J is TRBJ2-7; 7 bases align to TRBD1. CDR1 is MNHNS, CDR2 SASEGT, per germline. V lost 7 bases to trimming and J lost 2 bases; unmatched junction nucleotides: 8. CDR3 size: 14 residues. DNA for the CDR3: TGTGCCAGCACCGATTACAGGGGAACCTACGAGCAGTACTTC. Residues: CASTDYRGTYEQYF.

The V gene is TRBV28, the J gene TRBJ2-7; 7 nucleotides agree with TRBD1. Unmatched junction bases numbered 19, after V lost 6 bases and J lost 5 bases. This CDR3 has 17 amino acids. The V gene's germline CDR1 is MDHEN and CDR2 SYDVKM. CDR3 in DNA: TGTGCCAGCAGCTACCACCGGGACAAACCCACAGGGGACGAGCAGTACTTC. This encodes CASSYHRDKPTGDEQYF.

The chain has TRBV27 and TRBJ2-3; TRBD2 matches at 14 bases. V trimming: 8 bases; J trimming: 8 bases; junction bases outside the gene matches: 6. CDR1 MNHEY and CDR2 SMNVEV come from the germline V gene (reference sequence). The CDR3 extends over 14 amino acids. As DNA, the CDR3 is TGTGCCAGCCGAGGGACTAGCGGGAGCCTTACGCAGTATTTT. It is translated as CASRGTSGSLTQYF.

The V and J genes are TRBV20-1 and TRBJ2-3, with 11 nucleotides matching TRBD2. After removal of 1 base from V and 8 bases from J, the junction contained 5 bases not matched to a gene. CDR3 length equals 14 residues. Germline V gives CDR1 DFQATT, CDR2 SNEGSKA (reference sequence). CDR3 bases: TGCAGTGCTAGAGCTAGCGGGAGGACTTCTACGCAGTATTTT. It yields the protein CSARASGRTSTQYF.

Ten or more counts support this clonotype. V usage is TRBV7-6 and J usage is TRBJ1-5; 7 bases line up with TRBD1. The CDR3 length is 13 residues. Germline CDR1 reads SGHVS; CDR2 reads FNYEAQ. V trimming: 5 bases; J trimming: 5 bases; junction bases outside the gene matches: 3. The CDR3 reads CASSLDRDQPQHF. The CDR3 coding sequence is TGTGCCAGCAGCCTCGACAGGGATCAGCCCCAGCATTTT.

A word on this clonotype: No conserved phenylalanine or tryptophan ends this CDR3, so it is likely a read error. CDR3 amino acids: CATSDSRRVETQYC. CDR3 DNA sequence: TGTGCCACCAGTGACTCACGGAGGGTAGAGACCCAGTACTGC. V gene TRBV24-1 combines with J gene TRBJ2-5; D possibly corresponds to TRBD2 (6 bases). Germline V lookup: CDR1 KGHDR, CDR2 SFDVKD. This CDR3 spans 14 amino acids. Trimming pared 4 bases from V and 4 bases from J, leaving 12 bases between.

Points on this clonotype: Because the CDR3 is missing its conserved closing phenylalanine or tryptophan, this is likely a read error. This chain connects TRBV6-2 or TRBV6-3 to TRBJ1-5; D is uncertain. The CDR3 is 13 residues long. The germline V gene encodes CDR1 MNHEY and CDR2 SVGEGT. CDR3 sequence: CASSEPSNQPQHI. CDR3 sequence (DNA): TGCGCCAGCAGTGAACCGAGCAATCAGCCCCAGCATATT.

As regards this clonotype: Being one base from a much bigger clone, this may be a read error. The chain uses TRBV25-1 and TRBJ2-1, with D uncertain. The CDR3 spans 14 residues. Germline V gene sequence: CDR1 MGHDK, CDR2 SYGVNS. CDR3 sequence: CVSSESRNYNEQFF. CDR3 coding DNA: TGTGTCAGCAGTGAATCGAGGAACTACAATGAGCAGTTCTTC.

The V gene is TRBV20-1, the J gene TRBJ2-1; TRBD2 agrees at 8 bases. Germline CDR1 DFQATT, CDR2 SNEGSKA (reference sequence). The CDR3 is 14 amino acids. The ends lost 6 bases at V and 5 bases at J; junction bases unmatched: 9. CDR3 in amino acids: CSAKAVAGNNEQFF. Here the CDR3 DNA reads TGCAGTGCCAAGGCGGTAGCGGGAAACAATGAGCAGTTCTTC.

Regarding this clonotype: Possible read error: a much larger clone is one base away. The chain recombines TRBV15 with TRBJ2-3, with no clear D. This CDR3 comprises 14 residues. Germline CDR1 is LNHNV and CDR2 is YYDKDF (reference sequence). The ends were cut back, 0 bases at V and 1 base at J, with 5 bases in the middle. In DNA, the CDR3 is TGTGCCACCAGCAGAGATTGGGGCACAGATACGCAGTATTTT. Its translation is CATSRDWGTDTQYF. The full variable domain, its missing parts supplied by reference TRBV15 and TRBJ2-3, is DAMVIQNPRYQVTQFGKPVTLSCSQTLNHNVMYWYQQKSSQAPKLLFHYYDKDFNNEADTPDNFQSRRPNTSFCFLDIRSPGLGDTAMYLCATSRDWGTDTQYFGPGTRLTVL.

The chain links TRBV4-3 to TRBJ2-1; no clear D. CDR1 is LGHNA and CDR2 is YSLEER in the germline V gene. V was cut by 4 bases and J by 3 bases, with 13 bases left in between. The CDR3 has 15 amino acids. The CDR3, as DNA: TGCGCCAGCAGCCCCCGAACTCGCAGCTACAATGAGCAGTTCTTC. Translation gives CASSPRTRSYNEQFF.

This clonotype was seen at least ten times. This chain uses TRBV6-2 or TRBV6-3 with TRBJ1-5; D gene unclear. CDR1 and CDR2 (germline): MNHEY, SVGEGT. The V end was cut by 6 bases, the J end by 0 bases, with 15 bases between. The CDR3 spans 16 residues. CDR3 amino acids: CASSLRTANSNQPQHF. CDR3 DNA: TGTGCCAGCAGCCTTAGGACGGCTAATAGCAATCAGCCCCAGCATTTT.

Many counts were recorded for this clonotype. J is TRBJ1-1 and V is TRBV6-2 or TRBV6-3, with a tentative D call TRBD1 (6 bases). The CDR3 consists of 15 residues. Germline V gives CDR1 MNHEY, CDR2 SVGEGT. V dropped 7 bases and J dropped 0 bases, with 15 bases sitting between them. CDR3 loop: CASTPGGRLNTEAFF. The CDR3 DNA reads TGTGCCAGCACCCCCGGGGGGCGGCTGAACACTGAAGCTTTCTTT.

This chain joins TRBV10-3 and TRBJ2-5; 7 bases map to TRBD1. V gave up 2 bases and J gave up 1 base; unmatched junction bases: 4. This CDR3 region has 15 residues. Per the germline V gene, CDR1 is ENHRY and CDR2 is SYGVKD. CDR3 sequence (DNA): TGTGCCATCAGTGAGGAACAGGGGACCCAAGAGACCCAGTACTTC. Amino acids: CAISEEQGTQETQYF.

The V and J genes are TRBV18 and TRBJ2-5; 11 bases are shared with TRBD1. The J segment lost 2 bases and the V segment lost 3 bases, leaving 8 bases of the junction unmatched. This CDR3 comprises 17 residues. Germline V lookup: CDR1 KGHSH, CDR2 LQKENI. The CDR3 sequence: CASSPPWDRGDQETQYF. The CDR3 nucleotides read TGTGCCAGCTCACCCCCCTGGGACAGGGGGGATCAAGAGACCCAGTACTTC.

The chain joins TRBV28 to TRBJ2-1; 7 nucleotides line up with TRBD2. The CDR3 totals 15 residues. Germline lookup yields CDR1 MDHEN and CDR2 SYDVKM. V lost 8 bases and J lost 0; bases outside the gene matches: 7. The CDR3 sequence is CASETGTISYNEQFF. As DNA, the CDR3 is TGTGCCAGCGAGACCGGGACTATCTCCTACAATGAGCAGTTCTTC.

A note on this clonotype: A read error may account for a junction end that differs from germline. The CDR3 protein is CASTPPGYSYKQYF. DNA for the CDR3: TGTGCCAGCACCCCCCCGGGATACTCCTACAAGCAGTACTTC. J is TRBJ2-7 and V is TRBV28; tentative D call: TRBD2 (5 bases). The CDR3 loop spans 14 amino acids. Germline CDR1 is MDHEN and CDR2 is SYDVKM.

In this sample, this clonotype turned up many times. This sequence joins TRBV6-2 or TRBV6-3 and TRBJ1-5; D remains unclear. The CDR3 contains 13 residues. Deletions cut 4 bases from V and 9 bases from J, with 13 bases between. CDR1 is MNHEY, CDR2 SVGEGT, per germline. DNA of the CDR3: TGTGCCAGCAGTTCAAACGGGATTCGGCCCCAGCATTTT. Encoded protein: CASSSNGIRPQHF.

In its sample, this clonotype was seen a few times. This chain connects TRBV28 to TRBJ2-7; TRBD1 might be the D (5 bases). CDR1 and CDR2 (germline): MDHEN, SYDVKM. Deletions cut 5 bases from V and 2 bases from J, with 13 bases between. CDR3 length equals 14 residues. CDR3 sequence: CASSPWGFPYEQYF. As DNA, the CDR3 is TGTGCCAGCAGTCCCTGGGGCTTCCCCTACGAGCAGTACTTC. The full variable domain, completed using reference TRBV28 and TRBJ2-7, is DVKVTQSSRYLVKRTGEKVFLECVQDMDHENMFWYRQDPGLGLRLIYFSYDVKMKEKGDIPEGYSVSREKKERFSLILESASTNQTSMYLCASSPWGFPYEQYFGPGTRLTVT.

This chain joins TRBV6-4 and TRBJ2-3, with D perhaps TRBD2 (6 bases). The V end was cut by 3 bases, the J end by 2 bases, with 12 bases between. This CDR3 region has 15 residues. Germline CDR1 is MRHNA and CDR2 is SNTAGT. The CDR3 sequence: CASSDWEAPTDTQYF. The CDR3 DNA is TGTGCCAGCAGTGATTGGGAGGCCCCCACAGATACGCAGTATTTT.